The rows below give T cell receptor beta chains drawn from one sample of a study of cytomegalovirus exposure and HLA in healthy donors. The assay was immunoSEQ multiplex PCR, and TCRdb's table has in-frame clones only and misses some. The sample table includes about 43,000 clones. Sequenced material: PBMCs. The source is a woman aged 25-40 years in good health and CMV-seronegative. Each CDR3 is given with its conserved first and last residue. Fields, in order: J gene, V gene, D gene, CDR3 protein, CDR3 DNA. D genes are given only for firm matches.

TRBJ2-2	TRBV10-3	-	CAISDVLGRRSGELFF	TGTGCCATCAGTGACGTACTAGGGCGGAGGTCCGGGGAGCTGTTTTTT
TRBJ2-7	TRBV7-9	TRBD2	CASSAPGTSGTYEQYF	TGTGCCAGCAGCGCACCCGGGACTAGCGGGACTTACGAGCAGTACTTC
TRBJ2-1	TRBV28	-	CASSLEINEQFF	TGTGCCAGCAGTCTAGAGATTAATGAGCAGTTCTTC
TRBJ2-7	TRBV7-2	TRBD1	CASSLGPQGANEQYF	TGTGCCAGCAGCTTAGGGCCACAGGGGGCTAACGAGCAGTACTTC
TRBJ1-2	TRBV28	TRBD1	CASSRTGGTTNYGYTF	TGTGCCAGCAGTAGGACAGGGGGCACGACTAACTATGGCTACACCTTC
TRBJ2-7	TRBV7-9	TRBD1	CASSRTGDPYEQYF	TGTGCCAGCAGCCGGACAGGGGACCCCTACGAGCAGTACTTC
TRBJ2-5	TRBV18	-	CASSQKHTYQETQYF	TGTGCCAGCTCACAGAAACACACGTACCAAGAGACCCAGTACTTC
TRBJ2-7	TRBV6-5	-	CASSWGTLGNYEQYF	TGTGCCAGCAGTTGGGGGACACTAGGGAACTACGAGCAGTACTTC
TRBJ2-7	TRBV5-1	TRBD2	CASSLVGTSDSYEQYF	TGCGCCAGCAGCTTGGTGGGGACTAGCGACTCCTACGAGCAGTACTTC
TRBJ1-2	TRBV18	TRBD1	CASSPLDRDRGRGYTF	TGTGCCAGCTCACCACTCGACCGGGACAGGGGGCGAGGCTACACCTTC
TRBJ2-7	TRBV19	TRBD2	CASSRTSGSLDEQYF	TGTGCCAGTAGCAGGACTAGCGGGAGTTTGGACGAGCAGTACTTC